These T cell receptor beta chains were read from a single sample in a study of blood T cell repertoires in COVID-19. Only in-frame clones appear in the TCRdb table, and some are missing; sequencing was by immunoSEQ multiplex PCR. This sample has approximately 67,000 clones, with about 87% found just once. Sequenced input: peripheral blood. The receptors here all came from a man aged 45-60 years with active COVID-19. The CDR3 runs from the conserved cysteine through the conserved F or W. D genes are given only for firm matches. Clone size is not always given. Where it is, it says once, few, many or a class for expanded clones.

TRBJ1-5	NA	NA	TRBV29-1	13	CSVADRWNQPQHF	TGCAGCGTTGCTGACAGGTGGAATCAGCCCCAGCATTTT
TRBJ1-6	NA	NA	TRBV5-1	14	CASRSQDYNSPLHF	TGCGCCAGCAGATCGCAGGATTATAATTCACCCCTCCACTTT
TRBJ2-7	NA	TRBD2	TRBV19	18	CASSTRTSGTRLGVEQYF	TGTGCCAGTAGTACTCGGACTAGCGGCACCCGCCTGGGAGTCGAGCAGTACTTC
TRBJ1-5	NA	NA	TRBV27	13	CASSLRRNQPQHF	TGTGCCAGCAGTTTGAGGCGCAATCAGCCCCAGCATTTT
TRBJ2-3	NA	NA	TRBV21-1	11	CASTPGDTQYF	TGTGCCAGCACCCCGGGGGATACGCAGTATTTT
TRBJ2-6	NA	TRBD1	TRBV4-3	16	CASSQNRGPGANVLTF	TGCGCCAGCAGCCAAAACAGGGGGCCCGGGGCCAACGTCCTGACTTTC
TRBJ1-3	few	NA	TRBV4-3	16	CASSQDRQSSGNTIYF	TGCGCCAGCAGCCAAGATAGACAGAGCTCTGGAAACACCATATATTTT
TRBJ2-7	NA	NA	TRBV27	16	CASSPPRPTEPYEQYF	TGTGCCAGCAGTCCCCCGCGACCGACAGAACCCTACGAGCAGTACTTC
TRBJ2-7	once	NA	TRBV2	18	CASSETLTGLQKAYEQYF	TGTGCCAGCAGTGAAACCTTGACGGGACTTCAAAAAGCCTACGAGCAGTACTTC
TRBJ1-4	NA	TRBD1	TRBV4-3	15	CASSQDNRGLEKLFF	TGCGCCAGCAGCCAAGATAACAGGGGGCTTGAAAAACTGTTTTTT
TRBJ2-3	NA	TRBD2	TRBV6-2/TRBV6-3	16	CASSYSSGGASDTQYF	TGTGCCAGCAGTTACTCTAGCGGGGGGGCATCTGATACGCAGTATTTT
TRBJ2-7	NA	TRBD1	TRBV9	16	CASSVGGQGNVHEQYF	TGTGCCAGCAGCGTCGGTGGACAGGGGAACGTCCACGAGCAGTACTTC
TRBJ1-5	NA	TRBD1	TRBV14	21	CASTSKAQGAESMGRNQPQHF	TGTGCCAGCACCTCCAAGGCCCAGGGGGCCGAGTCGATGGGACGCAATCAGCCCCAGCATTTT
TRBJ1-1	NA	TRBD1	TRBV7-2	15	CASSLQGARQGEAFF	TGTGCCAGCAGCTTACAGGGGGCGCGACAGGGTGAAGCTTTCTTT
TRBJ1-6	NA	NA	TRBV3-1/TRBV3-2	16	CASSYIMPTGISPLHF	TGTGCCAGCAGCTATATAATGCCAACGGGGATTTCACCCCTCCACTTT
TRBJ2-1	once	TRBD2	TRBV28	16	CASSLGLAGGLGEQFF	TGTGCCAGCAGTCTCGGACTAGCGGGGGGCCTCGGTGAGCAGTTCTTC
TRBJ1-2	NA	NA	TRBV27	13	CASSLSGGYGYTF	TGTGCCAGCAGTTTATCGGGGGGATACGGCTACACCTTC
TRBJ2-5	once	NA	TRBV18	13	CASSRGTEETQYF	TGTGCCAGCTCCCGCGGGACAGAAGAGACCCAGTACTTC
TRBJ2-7	NA	NA	TRBV7-9	12	CASSATGDEQYF	TGTGCCAGCAGCGCGACGGGGGACGAGCAGTACTTC
TRBJ2-1	NA	TRBD2	TRBV5-1	14	CASSLLAGDPEQFF	TGCGCCAGCAGCCTACTAGCGGGAGACCCTGAGCAGTTCTTC
TRBJ2-1	NA	TRBD2	TRBV2	14	CASTLAGVYNEQFF	TGTGCCAGCACACTAGCGGGAGTCTACAATGAGCAGTTCTTC
TRBJ2-2	NA	TRBD2	TRBV9	17	CASSVLGLAGNTGELFF	TGTGCCAGCAGCGTGCTGGGACTAGCGGGGAACACCGGGGAGCTGTTTTTT
TRBJ1-2	NA	NA	TRBV5-1	14	CASRPGTTTYGYTF	TGCGCCAGCAGGCCCGGGACAACGACCTATGGCTACACCTTC
TRBJ2-7	NA	TRBD2	TRBV6-2/TRBV6-3	17	CASSYSSSGRDSYEQYF	TGTGCCAGCAGTTACTCATCTAGCGGGAGGGACTCCTACGAGCAGTACTTC
TRBJ1-6	NA	TRBD1	TRBV3-1/TRBV3-2	15	CASSPQGQGNSPLHF	TGTGCCAGCAGCCCCCAGGGACAGGGGAATTCACCCCTCCACTTT
TRBJ2-7	NA	TRBD1	TRBV5-1	15	CASSLGQGAPYEQYF	TGCGCCAGCAGCCTGGGACAGGGGGCACCCTACGAGCAGTACTTC
TRBJ2-7	NA	NA	TRBV27	12	CASSLSGGEQYF	TGTGCCAGCAGTTTATCGGGGGGCGAGCAGTACTTC
TRBJ1-4	NA	NA	TRBV5-1	13	CASSLPGSEKLFF	TGCGCCAGCAGCTTGCCGGGGTCTGAAAAACTGTTTTTT
TRBJ1-3	NA	TRBD1	TRBV18	16	CASSPPDRARGNTIYF	TGTGCCAGCTCCCCACCCGACAGGGCAAGAGGAAACACCATATATTTT
TRBJ2-5	NA	NA	TRBV7-3	16	CASSSPTVGASGTQYF	TGTGCCAGCAGCTCCCCGACCGTGGGCGCTTCTGGGACCCAGTACTTC
TRBJ1-2	NA	NA	TRBV28	16	CASSFNSMAGGYGYTF	TGTGCCAGCAGTTTTAACTCCATGGCAGGTGGCTATGGCTACACCTTC
TRBJ2-3	NA	NA	TRBV5-4	16	CASSSPKRLSTDTQYF	TGTGCCAGCAGCTCGCCAAAGCGGCTTAGCACAGATACGCAGTATTTT
TRBJ1-5	NA	NA	TRBV6-5	13	CASALGGRQPQHF	TGTGCCAGCGCCCTGGGGGGGCGACAGCCCCAGCATTTT
TRBJ1-5	NA	TRBD1	TRBV2	16	CASSKGQGVLNQPQHF	TGTGCCAGCAGCAAAGGACAGGGGGTACTCAATCAGCCCCAGCATTTT
TRBJ2-1	NA	NA	TRBV12-3/TRBV12-4	12	CASSPGYNEQFF	TGTGCCAGCAGCCCGGGCTACAATGAGCAGTTCTTC
TRBJ2-2	NA	NA	TRBV7-3	14	CASSFAGATGELFF	TGTGCCAGCAGCTTTGCAGGGGCCACCGGGGAGCTGTTTTTT
TRBJ2-6	few	NA	TRBV4-3	22	CASSQDMLKGAGGGSGANVLTF	TGCGCCAGCAGCCAAGATATGCTAAAGGGCGCGGGCGGTGGCTCTGGGGCCAACGTCCTGACTTTC
TRBJ2-5	NA	TRBD1	TRBV15	13	CATSMDRVETQYF	TGTGCCACCAGCATGGACAGGGTGGAGACCCAGTACTTC
TRBJ1-4	NA	TRBD1	TRBV19	14	CATGVGQGNEKLFF	TGTGCCACGGGAGTGGGACAGGGCAATGAAAAACTGTTTTTT
TRBJ1-5	NA	NA	TRBV2	13	CASSGSGNQPQHF	TGTGCCAGCTCGGGGTCTGGCAATCAGCCCCAGCATTTT
TRBJ2-7	NA	TRBD2	TRBV28	18	CASSPGLAGANPNYEQYF	TGTGCCAGCAGTCCTGGACTAGCGGGAGCCAACCCGAACTACGAGCAGTACTTC
TRBJ2-1	NA	NA	TRBV7-7	17	CASSLGGLKSSYNEQFF	TGTGCTAGCAGCTTAGGGGGGCTGAAGAGCTCCTACAATGAGCAGTTCTTC
TRBJ1-1	few	NA	TRBV19	13	CASSILQGTEAFF	TGTGCCAGTAGTATCTTACAGGGCACTGAAGCTTTCTTT
TRBJ2-7	NA	TRBD1	TRBV24-1	16	CATAGGLGQGSYEQYF	TGTGCCACCGCGGGCGGGCTGGGACAGGGATCCTACGAGCAGTACTTC
TRBJ1-5	NA	TRBD1	TRBV19	16	CASTLSSAGGFQPQHF	TGTGCCAGTACCCTCTCGTCGGCAGGGGGCTTTCAGCCCCAGCATTTT
TRBJ2-1	NA	TRBD2	TRBV4-3	17	CASSHGLAGGLYNEQFF	TGCGCCAGCAGCCACGGTTTAGCGGGGGGGCTTTACAATGAGCAGTTCTTC
TRBJ1-4	NA	NA	TRBV19	14	CASSILTGPEKLFF	TGTGCCAGTAGTATATTAACAGGGCCCGAAAAACTGTTTTTT